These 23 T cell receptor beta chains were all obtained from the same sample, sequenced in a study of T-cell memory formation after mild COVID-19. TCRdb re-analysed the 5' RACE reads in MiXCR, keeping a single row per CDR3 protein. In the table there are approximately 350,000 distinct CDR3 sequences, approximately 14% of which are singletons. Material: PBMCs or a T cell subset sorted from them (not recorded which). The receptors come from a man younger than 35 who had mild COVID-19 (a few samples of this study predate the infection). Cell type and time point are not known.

The CDR3 sequence is CASSVGLAGEIYEQYF. The CDR3 DNA reads TGTGCCAGCAGCGTAGGACTAGCGGGTGAAATCTACGAGCAGTACTTC. This chain uses TRBV9 with TRBJ2-7; 10 bases align to TRBD2. In germline, CDR1 is SGDLS, CDR2 YYNGEE. This CDR3 has 16 residues. After removal of 0 bases from V and 3 bases from J, the junction contained 6 bases not matched to a gene.

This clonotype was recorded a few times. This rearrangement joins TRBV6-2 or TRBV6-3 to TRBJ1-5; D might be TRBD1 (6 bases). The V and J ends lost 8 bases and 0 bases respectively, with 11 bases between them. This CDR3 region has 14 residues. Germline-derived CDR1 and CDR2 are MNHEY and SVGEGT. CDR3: CASAQGSSNQPQHF. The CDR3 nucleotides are TGTGCCAGCGCACAGGGCTCTAGCAATCAGCCCCAGCATTTT.

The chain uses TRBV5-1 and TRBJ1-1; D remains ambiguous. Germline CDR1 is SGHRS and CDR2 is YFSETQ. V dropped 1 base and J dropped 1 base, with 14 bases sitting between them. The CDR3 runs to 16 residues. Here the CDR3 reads CASSLSVKRPNTEAFF. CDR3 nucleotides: TGCGCCAGCAGCTTGTCGGTCAAGAGACCGAACACTGAAGCTTTCTTT.

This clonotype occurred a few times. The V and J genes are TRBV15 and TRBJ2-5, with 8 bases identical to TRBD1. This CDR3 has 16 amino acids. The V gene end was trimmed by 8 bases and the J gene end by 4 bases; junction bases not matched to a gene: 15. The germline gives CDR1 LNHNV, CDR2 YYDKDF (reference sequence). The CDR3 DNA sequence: TGTGCCACCGGACAGGGAGGATTCGTTGGAGGAGAGACCCAGTACTTC. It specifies CATGQGGFVGGETQYF.

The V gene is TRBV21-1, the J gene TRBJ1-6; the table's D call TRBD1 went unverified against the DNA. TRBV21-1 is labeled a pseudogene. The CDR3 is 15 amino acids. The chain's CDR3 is CASRYLGGEYSPLHF. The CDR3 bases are TGTGCCAGCAGGTATCTAGGGGGCGAATATTCACCCCTCCACTTT.

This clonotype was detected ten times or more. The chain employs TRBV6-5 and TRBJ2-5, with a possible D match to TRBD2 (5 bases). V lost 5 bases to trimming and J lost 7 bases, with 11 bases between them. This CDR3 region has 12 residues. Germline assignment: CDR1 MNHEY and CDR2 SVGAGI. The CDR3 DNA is TGTGCCAGCAGTGCCTCGGGGAGGACCCAGTACTTC. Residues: CASSASGRTQYF.

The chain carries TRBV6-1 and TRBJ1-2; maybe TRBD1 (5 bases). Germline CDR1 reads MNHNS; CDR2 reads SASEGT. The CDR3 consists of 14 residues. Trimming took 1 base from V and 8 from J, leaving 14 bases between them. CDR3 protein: CASSEVTGTVGYTF. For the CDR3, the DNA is TGTGCCAGCAGTGAAGTTACCGGGACGGTCGGCTACACCTTC.

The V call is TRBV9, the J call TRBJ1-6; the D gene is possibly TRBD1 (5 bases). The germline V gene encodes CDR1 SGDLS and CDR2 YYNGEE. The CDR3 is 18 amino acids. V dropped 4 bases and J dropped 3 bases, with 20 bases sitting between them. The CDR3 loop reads CASSPSLQGWDYNSPLHF. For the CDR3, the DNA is TGTGCCAGCAGCCCATCCCTTCAGGGTTGGGACTATAATTCACCCCTCCACTTT.

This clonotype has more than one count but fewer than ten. CDR3 protein: CASSPRLVLQPQHF. The DNA for the CDR3 is TGTGCCAGCAGTCCACGTTTGGTCCTTCAGCCCCAGCATTTT. The chain is built from TRBV28 and TRBJ1-5; D not resolved. The V gene's germline CDR1 is MDHEN and CDR2 SYDVKM. CDR3 size: 14 residues. V dropped 5 bases and J dropped 6 bases, with 14 bases sitting between them.

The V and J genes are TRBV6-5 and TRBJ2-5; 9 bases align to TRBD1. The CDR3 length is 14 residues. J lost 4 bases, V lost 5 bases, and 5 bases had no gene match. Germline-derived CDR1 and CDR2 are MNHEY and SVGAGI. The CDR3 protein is CASSSPGQGETQYF. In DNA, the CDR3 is TGTGCCAGCAGTAGCCCGGGACAGGGAGAGACCCAGTACTTC.

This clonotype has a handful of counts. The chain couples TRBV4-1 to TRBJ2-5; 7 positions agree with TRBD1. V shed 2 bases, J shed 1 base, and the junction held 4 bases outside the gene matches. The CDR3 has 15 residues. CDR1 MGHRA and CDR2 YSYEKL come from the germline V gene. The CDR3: CASSQRGTVQETQYF. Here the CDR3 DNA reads TGCGCCAGCAGCCAACGAGGGACAGTCCAAGAGACCCAGTACTTC.

This CDR3 is CASDPGQGVYGYTF. The CDR3 DNA follows: TGTGCCAGCGATCCTGGACAGGGCGTCTATGGCTACACCTTC. The chain uses TRBV2 and TRBJ1-2; 8 bases line up with TRBD1. Per germline, CDR1 SNHLY and CDR2 FYNNEI. This CDR3 has 14 residues. V gave up 8 bases and J gave up 4 bases; unmatched junction bases: 9.

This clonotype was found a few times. CDR3 region: CASSQDREREGTDTQYF. CDR3 in DNA: TGCGCCAGCAGCCAAGATCGAGAGCGGGAGGGCACAGATACGCAGTATTTT. The rearrangement links TRBV4-1 to TRBJ2-3; 9 bases match TRBD2. V was clipped by 0 bases and J by 1 base; unmatched bases: 5. Germline lookup yields CDR1 MGHRA and CDR2 YSYEKL. The CDR3 runs to 17 residues.

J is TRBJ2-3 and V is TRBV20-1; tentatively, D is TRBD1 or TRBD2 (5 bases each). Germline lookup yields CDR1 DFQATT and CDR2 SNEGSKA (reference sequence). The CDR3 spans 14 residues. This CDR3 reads CSARAAEGADTQYF. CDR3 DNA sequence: TGCAGCGCGCGGGCGGCCGAAGGGGCAGATACGCAGTATTTT.

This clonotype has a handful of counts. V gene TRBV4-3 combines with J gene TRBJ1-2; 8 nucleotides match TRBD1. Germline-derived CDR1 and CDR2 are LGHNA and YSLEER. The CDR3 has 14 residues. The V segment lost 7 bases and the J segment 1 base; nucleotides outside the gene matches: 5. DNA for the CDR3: TGCGCCAGCAACCCCAGGGGGCTTAACTATGGCTACACCTTC. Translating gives CASNPRGLNYGYTF.

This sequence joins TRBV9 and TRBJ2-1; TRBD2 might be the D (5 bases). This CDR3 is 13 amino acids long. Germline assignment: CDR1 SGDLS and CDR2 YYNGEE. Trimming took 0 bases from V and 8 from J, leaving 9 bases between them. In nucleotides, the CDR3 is TGTGCCAGCAGCGTAGACGGGGTCCATGAGCAGTTCTTC. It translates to CASSVDGVHEQFF.

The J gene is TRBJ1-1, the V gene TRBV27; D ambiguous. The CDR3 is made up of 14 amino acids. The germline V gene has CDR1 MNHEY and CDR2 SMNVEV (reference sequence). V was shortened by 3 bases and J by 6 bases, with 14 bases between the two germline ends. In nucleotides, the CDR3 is TGTGCCAGCAGTTTGCAGGCGGGGTTGGCTGAAGCTTTCTTT. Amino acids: CASSLQAGLAEAFF.

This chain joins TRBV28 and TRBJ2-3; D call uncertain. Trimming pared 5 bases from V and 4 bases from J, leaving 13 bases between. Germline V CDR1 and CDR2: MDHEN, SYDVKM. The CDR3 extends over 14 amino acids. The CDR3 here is CASSPAALADTQYF. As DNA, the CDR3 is TGTGCCAGCAGTCCAGCCGCCCTTGCAGATACGCAGTATTTT.

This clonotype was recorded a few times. For the CDR3, the DNA is TGTGCCAGCCTCGCGGGGCGGATGAACACTGAAGCTTTCTTT. This codes for CASLAGRMNTEAFF. The chain combines TRBV7-2 with TRBJ1-1, with D perhaps matching TRBD1 (5 bases). CDR1 is SGHTA and CDR2 is FQGNSA in the germline V gene. There are 14 residues in the CDR3. With 8 bases removed from V and 0 bases from J, the gap between germline ends came to 13 bases.

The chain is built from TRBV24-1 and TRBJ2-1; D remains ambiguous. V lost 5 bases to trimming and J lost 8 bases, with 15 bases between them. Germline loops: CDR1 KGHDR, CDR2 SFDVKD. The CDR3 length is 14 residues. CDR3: CATSAPMTTDEQFF. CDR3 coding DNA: TGTGCCACCAGTGCGCCAATGACCACCGATGAGCAGTTCTTC.

CDR3 in amino acids: CASSKGATPSPLHF. The CDR3 nucleotides are TGTGCCAGCAGCAAGGGGGCTACCCCTTCACCCCTCCACTTT. The rearrangement links TRBV21-1 to TRBJ1-6; the D call TRBD1 from the table was never checked on the DNA. TRBV21-1 is an annotated pseudogene. The CDR3 length is 14 residues.

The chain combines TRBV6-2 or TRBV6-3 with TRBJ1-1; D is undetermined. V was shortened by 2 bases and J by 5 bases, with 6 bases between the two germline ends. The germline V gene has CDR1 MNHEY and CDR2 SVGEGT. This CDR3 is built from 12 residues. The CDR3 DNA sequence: TGTGCCAGCAGTTACGGGCCGACTGAAGCTTTCTTT. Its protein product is CASSYGPTEAFF.

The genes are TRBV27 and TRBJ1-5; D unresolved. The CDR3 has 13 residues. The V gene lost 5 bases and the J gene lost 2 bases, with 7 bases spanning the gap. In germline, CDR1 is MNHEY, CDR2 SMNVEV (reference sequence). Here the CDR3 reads CASSTLGNQPQHF. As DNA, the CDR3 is TGTGCCAGCAGTACCCTAGGCAATCAGCCCCAGCATTTT.